This note documents a single T cell receptor (beta chain) sequence. Antigen specificity is unknown. This sample is drawn from a study of T cell responses to AZD1222 COVID-19 vaccine. Germline values: CDR1 MGHDK, CDR2 SYGVNS. The CDR3 runs 17 residues. J was trimmed by 6 bases and V by 1 base; bases with no gene match: 15. Measured with immunoSEQ multiplex PCR; TCRdb has only the in-frame clones, and not every one. The table lists under 150,000 clones, roughly 93% of them singletons. Doses given second, at about 4 or about 12 weeks, were pooled. Overall study findings and caveats: Baseline antibody screening turned up just a handful of seropositive AZD1222 recipients. Targeting of unmutated variant regions was reportedly seen in nearly half of spike-specific TCRs. The peak T cell response came first, and repertoires were sampled only after it.

V and J are TRBV25-1 and TRBJ2-7, with TRBD2 matching 7 bases. The sample consisted of peripheral blood, taken 28 days after the second AZD1222 dose. The source is an adult who received the AZD1222 COVID-19 vaccine. CDR3 nucleotide sequence: TGTGCCAGCAGTGAATCACACCGGACTAGTCTGATGGGCGAGCAGTACTTC. Protein sequence: CASSESHRTSLMGEQYF.